One T cell receptor (beta chain) is described in this entry. Antigen unknown. This CDR3 spans 16 amino acids. V was shortened by 8 bases and J by 2 bases, with 19 bases between the two germline ends. Per germline, CDR1 SNHLY and CDR2 FYNNEI. The data stem from a study of graft-versus-host responses after intestinal transplantation. The wider study: Transplant types were multivisceral, liver-intestinal, or isolated intestinal. The whole recipient group had anti-thymocyte globulin induction followed by tacrolimus and steroids for around three years. Notes on the study in general: GvH clones occurred in recipient marrow; some first appeared in ileum or blood.

Clones were sequenced by immunoSEQ multiplex PCR, and TCRdb holds only the in-frame ones, with some missing. The sample holds 70,000 or so clones; about 87% are singletons and the top ten take 0.39%. The TCR sequence derives from a human donor who was the organ donor for an intestinal transplant. This specimen was unstimulated CD4+ T cells sorted from spleen or lymph node cells, taken before transplant. The chain has TRBV2 and TRBJ1-3; no clear D. The DNA for the CDR3 is TGTGCCAGCCGGGAGGAGGTTATATTAACTGGAAACACCATATATTTT. Protein: CASREEVILTGNTIYF.